This T cell receptor beta chain was sequenced during a study of blood T cell repertoires in COVID-19. Study context: Samples came from the United States, Italy and Spain, spanning acute and convalescent COVID-19. T cells, B-cell-depleted T cells, or PBMCs provided the cDNA or gDNA that served as material.

In the authors' methods: How many nucleated cells were present was estimated from reference gene primer amplification. The method was immunoSEQ multiplex PCR; TCRdb's version includes in-frame clones alone and lacks a portion of them. The V and J calls and clone size come from that table; D and trimming were worked out from the DNA. The table shows over 250,000 clones, with 84% occurring only once. The CDR3 totals 14 residues. Specimen: PBMCs or T cells enriched from blood (not recorded which). This TCR derives from a man in his thirties or forties with acute COVID-19. The chain carries TRBV21-1 and TRBJ1-1. TRBV21-1 is an annotated pseudogene. Here the CDR3 DNA reads TGTGCCAGCAACCCCGGAGGGCACCATATTGAAGCTTTCTTT. Its protein is CASNPGGHHIEAFF.